This entry lists 23 T cell receptor beta chains sequenced from one sample in a study of cytomegalovirus exposure and HLA in healthy donors (dated by TCRdb to about 2017). Receptor amplification or capture employed the immunoSEQ multiplex PCR assay. For the multiplex PCR, a mixture combining 60 forward primers for TCR Vbeta segments and 13 reverse primers for TCR Jbeta segments was used. Here the immuneACCESS table is served through TCRdb, limited to in-frame sequences with V and J called. Missing clones are a known gap in these copies; in checked studies unresolved V genes cover under half, and the rest lacks a known reason. A total of about 160,000 clones appear in this sample, just under 65% of them only once. Approximately 6.5% of the sample rests with the top ten. Source material: PBMCs. Every receptor here comes from a woman aged 55 to 70 in good health and CMV-seropositive.

The gene calls are TRBV28 and TRBJ2-3; the D gene is possibly TRBD1 (6 bases). The CDR3 length is 13 residues. Germline lookup yields CDR1 MDHEN and CDR2 SYDVKM. V gave up 8 bases and J gave up 3 bases, with 12 bases separating them. The CDR3 region has the DNA TGTGCCAGCCCCTCCCAGGGGACAGATACGCAGTATTTT. This gives the protein CASPSQGTDTQYF.

This chain joins TRBV6-6 and TRBJ1-1; 11 bases are a match to TRBD1. CDR3 length: 14 amino acids. Trimming cost V 8 bases and J 4 bases; bases outside gene matches: 6. Germline V gene lookup returns CDR1 MNHNY and CDR2 SVGAGI (reference sequence). Written as DNA, the CDR3 is TGTGCCAGCTTCTGGGGACAGGGGGGCACTGAAGCTTTCTTT. It yields the protein CASFWGQGGTEAFF.

In regard to this clone: At one boundary the junction diverges from the germline segment, which might be a read error. V and J are TRBV29-1 and TRBJ2-1; the match to TRBD1 covers 8 bases. Germline values: CDR1 SQVTM, CDR2 ANQGSEA. The CDR3 covers 15 residues. CDR3 coding DNA: TGCAACGTTGAATCCGGACAGGGATTGGGTAATGAGCAGTTCTTC. This translates into CNVESGQGLGNEQFF.

V and J are TRBV5-4 and TRBJ2-3; TRBD1 might be the D (5 bases). Germline V CDR1 and CDR2: SGHNT, YYREEE (reference sequence). The V end lost 0 bases, the J end lost 0 bases, and 8 bases lay between the germline ends. The CDR3 loop spans 15 amino acids. In DNA, the CDR3 is TGTGCCAGCAGCTTGGTCCCAGGGAGCACAGATACGCAGTATTTT. This codes for CASSLVPGSTDTQYF.

This clone has only one observation. V usage is TRBV21-1 and J usage is TRBJ2-1; the table's D call, TRBD1, was not checked against the DNA. TRBV21-1 has pseudogene status. This CDR3 has 15 amino acids. CDR3 coding DNA: TGTGCCAGCAAGGCGGACAGGGGTCTCTACAATGAGCAGTTCTTC. Amino acid sequence: CASKADRGLYNEQFF.

The chain links TRBV28 to TRBJ1-2, with D possibly TRBD1 on 5 matching bases. The germline V and J ends were trimmed by 2 bases and 5 bases, with 6 bases remaining between them. Germline CDR1 and CDR2: MDHEN and SYDVKM. This CDR3 region has 12 residues. In DNA form, the CDR3 reads TGTGCCAGCAGTTTAGACAGATATGGCTACACCTTC. Translation gives CASSLDRYGYTF.

In its sample, this clone was seen a few times. V usage is TRBV28 and J usage is TRBJ2-1, with 8 bases matching TRBD2. The CDR3 is 15 amino acids. Germline assignment: CDR1 MDHEN and CDR2 SYDVKM. Losses at the gene ends were 2 bases for V and 3 bases for J; bases not matched to a gene: 3. Written as DNA, the CDR3 is TGTGCCAGCAGTTTAACTAGCGGCATCTACAATGAGCAGTTCTTC. It specifies CASSLTSGIYNEQFF.

This clone was seen a few times. J is TRBJ2-5 and V is TRBV5-4; weak D call: TRBD2 (5 bases). In germline, CDR1 is SGHNT, CDR2 YYREEE (reference sequence). The CDR3 has 15 amino acids. Trimming shortened V by 4 bases and J by 1 base, and 14 bases separated the two germline ends. The DNA of the CDR3 is TGTGCCAGCAGCGTCAGTTTCGGGATCCAAGAGACCCAGTACTTC. Residues: CASSVSFGIQETQYF.

The chain carries TRBV30 and TRBJ2-3; 7 nucleotides align to TRBD2. J lost 5 bases, V lost 4 bases, and 9 bases had no gene match. Germline V gene lookup returns CDR1 GTSNPN and CDR2 SVGIG (reference sequence). The CDR3 loop spans 14 amino acids. The CDR3 region has the DNA TGTGCCTGGAACGGGGGGAGGGTTATAGATACGCAGTATTTT. Translation gives CAWNGGRVIDTQYF.

In the case of this clone: The sample carries other DNA sequences with the same CDR3. The chain uses TRBV28 and TRBJ1-5; the match to TRBD1 covers 7 bases. This CDR3 spans 14 amino acids. Per the germline V gene, CDR1 is MDHEN and CDR2 is SYDVKM. Trimming at V came to 6 bases and at J to 6 bases, leaving 8 bases not matched to a gene. CDR3 protein: CASSLQGMGQPQHF. CDR3 DNA: TGTGCCAGCAGCCTACAGGGGATGGGTCAGCCCCAGCATTTT.

The chain combines TRBV6-1 with TRBJ2-7; D might be TRBD1 (6 bases). The CDR3 totals 13 residues. V gave up 6 bases and J gave up 4 bases, with 13 bases separating them. Per the germline V gene, CDR1 is MNHNS and CDR2 is SASEGT. This CDR3 reads CASSPRTAYEQYF. In DNA form, the CDR3 reads TGTGCCAGCAGCCCAAGGACAGCTTACGAGCAGTACTTC.

This clone has a handful of counts. V and J are TRBV19 and TRBJ2-4, with D unresolved. Germline lookup yields CDR1 LNHDA and CDR2 SQIVND (reference sequence). Trimming took 1 base from V and 0 from J, leaving 13 bases between them. The CDR3 loop spans 17 amino acids. DNA for the CDR3: TGTGCCAGTAGTATAGGGGCAGCCACAGTAGCCAAAAACATTCAGTACTTC. Its protein is CASSIGAATVAKNIQYF.

V gene TRBV2 combines with J gene TRBJ1-2; TRBD1 agrees at 12 bases. Germline CDR1 SNHLY, CDR2 FYNNEI. V shed 4 bases, J shed 8 bases, and the junction held 5 bases outside the gene matches. The CDR3 is 14 residues long. CDR3 sequence: CASSAGQGALGYTF. Written as DNA, the CDR3 is TGTGCCAGCAGTGCGGGACAGGGGGCTCTGGGCTACACCTTC.

In nucleotides, the CDR3 is TGCGCCAGCAGCCAAGAACTCCAGGGTTGGGCTGAAGCTTTCTTT. Translation: CASSQELQGWAEAFF. The chain uses TRBV4-3 and TRBJ1-1; weak D call: TRBD1 (5 bases). Trimming took off 0 bases at V and 6 bases at J, with 14 bases between the two ends. Germline loops: CDR1 LGHNA, CDR2 YSLEER. CDR3 length: 15 residues.

The genes are TRBV6-1 and TRBJ2-5, with D hard to call. Germline V gene data show CDR1 as MNHNS and CDR2 as SASEGT. This CDR3 has 11 amino acids. V lost 1 base to trimming and J lost 11 bases, with 8 bases between them. In nucleotides, the CDR3 is TGTGCCAGCAGTGAAGAACAGATACAGTACTTC. Its protein is CASSEEQIQYF.

V is TRBV5-1 and J is TRBJ2-7, with 12 bases aligning to TRBD1. The CDR3 sequence is 18 residues long. V dropped 0 bases and J dropped 6; count of bases not matched to a gene: 13. The V gene's germline CDR1 is SGHRS and CDR2 YFSETQ. The CDR3 nucleotides read TGCGCCAGCAGCTTGGCCAGGGCCGGGACAGGGGGCCAAGGCGAGCAGTACTTC. Its protein product is CASSLARAGTGGQGEQYF.

J is TRBJ1-5 and V is TRBV2, with TRBD1 matching 12 bases. CDR3 size: 15 residues. After removal of 6 bases from V and 6 bases from J, the junction contained 6 bases not matched to a gene. CDR1 is SNHLY and CDR2 is FYNNEI in the germline V gene. The DNA for the CDR3 is TGTGCCAGCAGGTGGGGGACAGGGGGCGGTCAGCCCCAGCATTTT. Translating it yields CASRWGTGGGQPQHF.

This clone has only a few counts. The V gene is TRBV14, the J gene TRBJ1-2; D perhaps matches TRBD1 (6 bases). This CDR3 contains 15 residues. Germline CDR1 reads SGHDN; CDR2 reads FVKESK. V gave up 2 bases and J gave up 7 bases, with 17 bases separating them. CDR3 sequence reads: CASSQTDRGRGGYTF. The CDR3 coding sequence is TGTGCCAGCAGCCAAACGGACAGAGGAAGGGGTGGCTACACCTTC.

The chain carries TRBV2 and TRBJ2-2, with D hard to call. Trimming removed 3 bases at V and 5 bases at J, with 4 bases between. Germline CDR1 and CDR2: SNHLY and FYNNEI. The CDR3 runs to 12 residues. For the CDR3, the DNA is TGTGCCAGCAGTGAGTCTACCGGGGAGCTGTTTTTT. Amino acid sequence: CASSESTGELFF. The full variable domain, completed using reference TRBV2 and TRBJ2-2, is EPEVTQTPSHQVTQMGQEVILRCVPISNHLYFYWYRQILGQKVEFLVSFYNNEISEKSEIFDDQFSVERPDGSNFTLKIRSTKLEDSAMYFCASSESTGELFFGEGSRLTVL.

V usage is TRBV28 and J usage is TRBJ1-1; 7 nucleotides line up with TRBD1. This CDR3 contains 15 residues. Germline V gives CDR1 MDHEN, CDR2 SYDVKM. V trimming: 3 bases; J trimming: 0 bases; junction bases outside the gene matches: 4. CDR3 amino acids: CASSFPGTVNTEAFF. The CDR3, as DNA: TGTGCCAGCAGTTTCCCCGGGACAGTGAACACTGAAGCTTTCTTT. The full variable domain, rest sourced from reference TRBV28 and TRBJ1-1, is DVKVTQSSRYLVKRTGEKVFLECVQDMDHENMFWYRQDPGLGLRLIYFSYDVKMKEKGDIPEGYSVSREKKERFSLILESASTNQTSMYLCASSFPGTVNTEAFFGQGTRLTVV.

In regard to this clone: Since a far larger clone is one base different, this is likely a read error. V gene TRBV29-1 combines with J gene TRBJ2-5, with 10 bases that match TRBD2. Germline V CDR1 and CDR2: SQVTM, ANQGSEA. The CDR3 loop spans 12 amino acids. The CDR3 region has the DNA TGCAGCGTGAAGCGGGAGGGCCTTCTGCAGCACTTC. Its protein is CSVKREGLLQHF. Based on the CDR3 plus reference TRBV29-1 and TRBJ2-5, the full variable domain is SAVISQKPSRDICQRGTSLTIQCQVDSQVTMMFWYRQQPGQSLTLIATANQGSEATYESGFVIDKFPISRPNLTFSTLTVSNMSPEDSSIYLCSVKREGLLQHFGPGTRLLVL.

The chain recombines TRBV9 with TRBJ2-7, with D tentatively TRBD2 (6 bases). Germline V gene lookup returns CDR1 SGDLS and CDR2 YYNGEE. V was pared by 4 bases and J by 0 bases, with 14 bases between. The length of the CDR3 is 15 residues. The CDR3 sequence: CASSPTFGSSYEQYF. Here the CDR3 DNA reads TGTGCCAGCAGCCCAACCTTCGGGAGCTCCTACGAGCAGTACTTC.

The rearrangement uses TRBV27 and TRBJ1-2; D remains unclear. The V end lost 2 bases, the J end lost 5 bases, and 9 bases lay between the germline ends. This CDR3 is 13 amino acids long. Germline V gene data show CDR1 as MNHEY and CDR2 as SMNVEV (reference sequence). This chain's CDR3 is CASSLMSGYGYTF. CDR3 nucleotide sequence: TGTGCCAGCAGTTTAATGTCGGGGTATGGCTACACCTTC.